A single sample gave rise to the 24 T cell receptor beta chains below, sequenced in a study of blood T cells in healthy people across ages. PCR was performed a second time for about 6 to 11 cycles using a sample-barcoded 5' primer and a J-beta primer mix. TCRdb redid the calling of the 5' RACE reads with MiXCR, one entry per CDR3 protein. The sample contains hundreds of thousands of distinct CDR3 sequences, roughly 53% of which appear only once. Sequenced sample: blood. The receptors derive from a man aged 60-69 years in good health.

Note on this clonotype: Relative to the germline gene, one junction end is altered; a read error may explain this. This chain connects TRBV3-1 to TRBJ2-3; the D is unclear. This CDR3 region has 13 residues. Looked up from germline, CDR1 is LGHDT and CDR2 is YNNKEL (reference sequence). As DNA, the CDR3 is TGTGCTAGCAGCCCGACCCGCACAGATACGCAGTATTTT. Its translation: CASSPTRTDTQYF.

This clonotype was seen more than once but under ten times. CDR3 DNA: TGTGCCATCAGAGCCGGGACTGCATACGAGCAGTACTTC. Amino acid sequence: CAIRAGTAYEQYF. This rearrangement joins TRBV10-3 to TRBJ2-4, with D perhaps TRBD2 (6 bases). The J call may not be correct, given that the DNA end is closer to TRBJ2-7. This CDR3 spans 13 amino acids. Looked up from germline, CDR1 is ENHRY and CDR2 is SYGVKD.

The chain uses TRBV4-1 and TRBJ2-7, with D perhaps matching TRBD1 (5 bases). The V end lost 4 bases, the J end lost 3 bases, and 16 bases lay between the germline ends. CDR1 is MGHRA and CDR2 is YSYEKL in the germline V gene. The CDR3 length is 15 residues. The CDR3 is CASSPRRGGIYEQYF. In nucleotides, the CDR3 is TGCGCCAGCAGCCCCCGAAGGGGTGGAATCTACGAGCAGTACTTC.

This chain links TRBV12-3 or TRBV12-4 with TRBJ1-4, with no clear D. Trimming took off 6 bases at V and 2 bases at J, with 10 bases between the two ends. The CDR3 loop spans 14 amino acids. The CDR3 loop reads CASSRTETNEKLFF. The DNA for the CDR3 is TGTGCCAGCAGCCGGACCGAGACTAATGAAAAACTGTTTTTT.

This chain uses TRBV5-5 with TRBJ1-5; D perhaps matches TRBD1 (6 bases). Trimming removed 2 bases from V and 5 bases from J, with 20 bases in between. The CDR3 sequence is 17 residues long. The germline CDR1 and CDR2 sequences are SGHKS and YYEKEE (reference sequence). For the CDR3, the DNA is TGTGCCAGCAGCTTAGACCAGGGGTGGTGGAATCATCAGCCCCAGCATTTT. Encoded protein: CASSLDQGWWNHQPQHF.

The rearrangement joins TRBV12-3 or TRBV12-4 to TRBJ1-3, with a possible D match to TRBD1 (6 bases). V lost 7 bases and J 2 bases, leaving 18 bases between the germline ends. There are 16 residues in the CDR3. The CDR3 sequence: CASILGTLNPGNTIYF. CDR3 nucleotides: TGTGCCAGCATCCTGGGGACATTGAATCCTGGAAACACCATATATTTT.

The chain carries TRBV6-5 and TRBJ2-1; D may be TRBD2 (6 bases). Germline V gives CDR1 MNHEY, CDR2 SVGAGI. Trimming pared 5 bases from V and 0 bases from J, leaving 14 bases between. This CDR3 region has 16 residues. CDR3 DNA: TGTGCCAGCAGTCAATCGGTCGGGAGCTCCTACAATGAGCAGTTCTTC. Encoded protein: CASSQSVGSSYNEQFF.

The rearrangement links TRBV4-1 to TRBJ2-7, with TRBD1 as a possible D gene (6 bases). This CDR3 region has 14 residues. The V end lost 3 bases, the J end lost 7 bases, and 16 bases lay between the germline ends. CDR1 MGHRA and CDR2 YSYEKL come from the germline V gene. The CDR3 region is CASSHLRVQGEQYF. CDR3 sequence (DNA): TGCGCCAGCAGCCATCTCAGGGTCCAGGGGGAGCAGTACTTC.

The chain employs TRBV12-3 or TRBV12-4 and TRBJ1-2; 8 bases are shared with TRBD1. The CDR3 is made up of 17 amino acids. Trimming took 3 bases from V and 5 from J; bases not matched to a gene: 14. As DNA, the CDR3 is TGTGCCAGCAGTTTCTGGGGAGGCGGGCAGGGGGCATATGGCTACACCTTC. It encodes CASSFWGGGQGAYGYTF.

The chain uses TRBV20-1 and TRBJ2-7, with 7 bases matching TRBD2. V lost 6 bases and J lost 5; bases outside the gene matches: 16. From germline, CDR1 is DFQATT and CDR2 SNEGSKA (reference sequence). This CDR3 contains 15 residues. CDR3 sequence (DNA): TGCAGTGCCCCAGCCTCCGGACTAGTAAACAACGAGCAGTACTTC. It translates to CSAPASGLVNNEQYF.

This chain joins TRBV20-1 and TRBJ2-3; D remains ambiguous. The CDR3 runs to 10 residues. Trimming removed 4 bases at V and 2 bases at J, with 1 base between. The germline V gene has CDR1 DFQATT and CDR2 SNEGSKA (reference sequence). CDR3 in DNA: TGCAGTGCTACCACAGATACGCAGTATTTT. It yields the protein CSATTDTQYF.

This chain connects TRBV24-1 to TRBJ2-1; D is ambiguous. V was clipped by 4 bases and J by 9 bases, with 21 bases between them. The CDR3 sequence is 16 residues long. The germline gives CDR1 KGHDR, CDR2 SFDVKD. The CDR3 sequence is CATSDPAMDMVGEQFF. The CDR3 bases are TGTGCCACCAGTGACCCCGCGATGGATATGGTGGGTGAGCAGTTCTTC.

This clonotype was counted once. The rearrangement links TRBV10-3 to TRBJ1-6, with 11 bases that match TRBD1. Germline CDR1 is ENHRY and CDR2 is SYGVKD. J lost 10 bases, V lost 4 bases, and 0 bases had no gene match. The CDR3 spans 13 residues. In nucleotides, the CDR3 is TGTGCCATCAGTGGGACAGGGGGCTCACCCCTCCACTTT. This gives the protein CAISGTGGSPLHF.

The rearrangement joins TRBV5-1 to TRBJ2-5; 8 nucleotides agree with TRBD1. Losses at the gene ends were 1 base for V and 5 bases for J; bases not matched to a gene: 10. CDR3 length: 16 residues. Per the germline V gene, CDR1 is SGHRS and CDR2 is YFSETQ. CDR3 nucleotide sequence: TGCGCCAGCAGCTTGAACGACAGGGGACTCCTCGAGACCCAGTACTTC. Protein product: CASSLNDRGLLETQYF. The whole variable domain, remainder taken from reference TRBV5-1 and TRBJ2-5, is KAGVTQTPRYLIKTRGQQVTLSCSPISGHRSVSWYQQTPGQGLQFLFEYFSETQRNKGNFPGRFSGRQFSNSRSEMNVSTLELGDSALYLCASSLNDRGLLETQYFGPGTRLLVL.

V gene TRBV20-1 combines with J gene TRBJ1-4; unclear D gene. Per the germline V gene, CDR1 is DFQATT and CDR2 is SNEGSKA (reference sequence). CDR3 length equals 13 residues. Trimming removed 3 bases at V and 7 bases at J, with 12 bases between. The DNA of the CDR3 is TGCAGTGCTAGTGGGGTGGGAGGTGAAAAACTGTTTTTT. As protein: CSASGVGGEKLFF.

The chain is built from TRBV24-1 and TRBJ2-5; D is perhaps TRBD1 (6 bases). CDR1 and CDR2 from the germline V gene are KGHDR and SFDVKD. V gave up 3 bases and J gave up 5 bases, with 12 bases separating them. The CDR3 is 14 residues long. CDR3 nucleotide sequence: TGTGCCACCAGTGATCCCACAGGGCCCGAGACCCAGTACTTC. It encodes CATSDPTGPETQYF.

This clonotype was found a few times. The V call is TRBV5-6, the J call TRBJ2-7; D may be TRBD1 (6 bases). This CDR3 contains 16 residues. Between the trimmed V and J ends, which lost 2 bases and 3 bases, there was a span of 18 bases. The germline V gene has CDR1 SGHDT and CDR2 YYEEEE. DNA of the CDR3: TGTGCCAGCAGCTTAGGCCGGGGACAACGGCACTACGAGCAGTACTTC. Translation: CASSLGRGQRHYEQYF.

The J gene is TRBJ1-4, the V gene TRBV5-1; 7 bases line up with TRBD1. This CDR3 contains 15 residues. Looked up from germline, CDR1 is SGHRS and CDR2 is YFSETQ. After removal of 4 bases from V and 7 bases from J, the junction contained 10 bases not matched to a gene. The CDR3 bases are TGCGCCAGCAGCGGAACAGGGGAAACGGGTGAAAAACTGTTTTTT. Translating gives CASSGTGETGEKLFF.

The genes are TRBV5-1 and TRBJ2-5, with TRBD2 matching over 8 bases. The ends lost 8 bases at V and 2 bases at J; junction bases unmatched: 17. The germline CDR1 and CDR2 sequences are SGHRS and YFSETQ. CDR3 length: 17 amino acids. CDR3 coding DNA: TGCGCCAGTAACCCGGGACTAGAAAGTTCGCTGCAAGAGACCCAGTACTTC. It encodes CASNPGLESSLQETQYF.

This clonotype was detected only a few times. The rearrangement joins TRBV4-2 to TRBJ1-2; no clear D. This CDR3 region has 15 residues. The germline CDR1 and CDR2 sequences are LGHNA and YNFKEQ. Trimming shortened V by 0 bases and J by 1 base, and 9 bases separated the two germline ends. The CDR3 is CASSQEGNVNYGYTF. CDR3 coding DNA: TGTGCCAGCAGCCAAGAAGGAAATGTTAACTATGGCTACACCTTC.

V usage is TRBV6-1 and J usage is TRBJ2-7, with 9 bases aligning to TRBD1. This CDR3 contains 16 residues. In germline, CDR1 is MNHNS, CDR2 SASEGT. V trimming: 6 bases; J trimming: 1 base; junction bases outside the gene matches: 10. The CDR3 region is CASRGGQGSHSYEQYF. The CDR3 DNA reads TGTGCCAGCAGGGGGGGACAGGGATCCCATTCCTACGAGCAGTACTTC.

This clonotype occurred a few times. The gene calls are TRBV6-2 or TRBV6-3 and TRBJ2-5; TRBD1 agrees at 7 bases. After removal of 7 bases from V and 3 bases from J, the junction contained 5 bases not matched to a gene. The germline V gene has CDR1 MNHEY and CDR2 SVGEGT. The CDR3 runs 13 residues. CDR3 loop: CASNRQGEETQYF. The CDR3 bases are TGTGCCAGCAATAGACAGGGAGAAGAGACCCAGTACTTC.

The V and J genes are TRBV5-4 and TRBJ2-5, with D unclear. Trimming shortened V by 4 bases and J by 1 base, and 11 bases separated the two germline ends. Germline V gene sequence: CDR1 SGHNT, CDR2 YYREEE (reference sequence). This CDR3 is built from 14 residues. Here the CDR3 DNA reads TGTGCCAGCAGCGCGCTTGGCGGCCAAGAGACCCAGTACTTC. Its protein product is CASSALGGQETQYF.

Comment on this clonotype: Compared with germline, one end of the junction differs, possibly owing to a read error. V gene TRBV6-5 combines with J gene TRBJ1-2; 7 nucleotides align to TRBD1. The CDR3 contains 13 residues. Looked up from germline, CDR1 is MNHEY and CDR2 is SVGAGI. The CDR3 loop is CANSTGTDYGYTF. CDR3 nucleotide sequence: TGTGCCAACAGTACCGGGACAGACTATGGCTACACCTTC.